This TCR beta chain was profiled in a study of early T cells in non-severe SARS-CoV-2 infection. Background on the study: Sequencing of unsorted whole blood was done on bulk RNA, leaving chains unpaired.

CDR3 length: 15 residues. V gave up 5 bases and J gave up 7 bases; unmatched junction bases: 7. CDR1 and CDR2 (germline): DFQATT, SNEGSKA (reference sequence). This clonotype was picked up a small number of times. As yet, its antigen is unknown. Individual cDNA molecules were tagged with unique molecular identifiers. TCRdb redid the calling of the 5' RACE reads with MiXCR, one entry per CDR3 protein. The sample lists some 35,000 distinct CDR3 sequences; 3.9% were seen once. Study conclusions and caveats: Private and CD4 specificities were missed by VDJdb matching, skewed to anti-spike CD8.

This chain links TRBV20-1 with TRBJ2-1; 14 nucleotides agree with TRBD2. The source is an adult who was a healthcare worker with PCR-confirmed SARS-CoV-2 infection or an uninfected control (not recorded which). Sequenced: whole blood. The CDR3 loop is CSAPRLAGGTNEQFF. The CDR3 nucleotides read TGCAGTGCTCCGAGACTAGCGGGAGGGACTAATGAGCAGTTCTTC.